A single sample gave rise to the 4 T cell receptor beta chains below, sequenced in a study of T cell changes during pregnancy in multiple sclerosis. The method was immunoSEQ multiplex PCR; TCRdb's version includes in-frame clones alone and lacks a portion of them. The data hold 25,000 to 30,000 clones, with 90% to 95% observed a single time. Sequenced material: CD4+ T cells from peripheral blood mononuclear cells, taken in the first trimester of pregnancy. These receptors came from a female donor with multiple sclerosis, enrolled in a pregnancy study.

The chain uses TRBV5-1 and TRBJ2-3; 7 bases fit TRBD1. The J segment lost 1 base and the V segment lost 4 bases, leaving 3 bases of the junction unmatched. Germline lookup yields CDR1 SGHRS and CDR2 YFSETQ. CDR3 length: 14 amino acids. The CDR3 DNA reads TGCGCCAGCAGCGTTGACAGGGGCACAGATACGCAGTATTTT. Its translation is CASSVDRGTDTQYF.

This clone showed up just a few times. This chain links TRBV5-5 with TRBJ2-1, with 9 bases that match TRBD2. After removal of 1 base from V and 2 bases from J, the junction contained 4 bases not matched to a gene. CDR1 SGHKS and CDR2 YYEKEE come from the germline V gene (reference sequence). This CDR3 has 16 amino acids. The DNA for the CDR3 is TGTGCCAGCAGCTTGTTGGCTAGCGGGGCCTACAATGAGCAGTTCTTC. Its translation is CASSLLASGAYNEQFF.

The chain combines TRBV19 with TRBJ1-3; 7 nucleotides agree with TRBD1. The CDR3 is 13 amino acids. Germline V gives CDR1 LNHDA, CDR2 SQIVND (reference sequence). Germline trimming cut 9 bases from V and 0 bases from J; bases unmatched to any gene: 2. The CDR3 nucleotides read TGTGCCAGCAGACAGGGCTCTGGAAACACCATATATTTT. Amino acid sequence: CASRQGSGNTIYF. Filled out from reference TRBV19 and TRBJ1-3, the complete variable domain reads DGGITQSPKYLFRKEGQNVTLSCEQNLNHDAMYWYRQDPGQGLRLIYYSQIVNDFQKGDIAEGYSVSREKKESFPLTVTSAQKNPTAFYLCASRQGSGNTIYFGEGSWLTVV.

This chain uses TRBV28 with TRBJ2-1; TRBD1 might be the D (5 bases). Deletions cut 7 bases from V and 4 bases from J, with 14 bases between. Germline CDR1 and CDR2: MDHEN and SYDVKM. The CDR3 is 14 amino acids. CDR3 DNA: TGTGCCAGCACGCACAGACAGCTTTACAATGAGCAGTTCTTC. This sequence encodes CASTHRQLYNEQFF. The complete variable domain, with remaining parts taken from reference TRBV28 and TRBJ2-1, reads DVKVTQSSRYLVKRTGEKVFLECVQDMDHENMFWYRQDPGLGLRLIYFSYDVKMKEKGDIPEGYSVSREKKERFSLILESASTNQTSMYLCASTHRQLYNEQFFGPGTRLTVL.